This TCR beta chain was observed in a study of cytomegalovirus exposure and HLA in healthy donors. The study ran its PCR with 60 Vbeta and 13 Jbeta primers. Sequencing was performed with immunoSEQ multiplex PCR; in TCRdb, only in-frame clones are kept and a portion is missing. The sample includes roughly 150,000 clones, 82% of them seen just once. This receptor was obtained from a man aged 25-45 years in good health and CMV-seropositive. Sequenced material: PBMCs.

The CDR3 DNA is TGTGCCAGCAGCTTCCTTATGGCAGGCCCCTACGAGCAGTACTTC. The encoded protein is CASSFLMAGPYEQYF. The chain is built from TRBV11-2 and TRBJ2-7; no reliable D call. V was clipped by 3 bases and J by 2 bases, with 14 bases between them. In germline, CDR1 is SGHAT, CDR2 FQNNGV. This CDR3 region has 15 residues.